One sample yielded the 3 T cell receptor beta chains listed below, sequenced in a study of blood T cell repertoires in COVID-19 (dated by TCRdb to the early 2020s). Library generation was performed with the immunoSEQ multiplex PCR assay. TCRdb stores this immuneACCESS table with in-frame sequences only. Part of the clones is absent; in the studies checked, under half of the shortfall reflects unresolved V genes, and no reason is known for the rest. The sample has about 350,000 clones on record, under 95% of them singletons. The ten largest clones represent roughly 3% of the sample. The sample taken for sequencing was peripheral blood. The origin of the receptors is a young woman who had recovered from COVID-19.

The chain uses TRBV6-1 and TRBJ2-5; TRBD2 agrees at 13 bases. The CDR3 totals 17 residues. CDR1 and CDR2 (germline): MNHNS, SASEGT. The J segment lost 3 bases and the V segment lost 1 base, leaving 5 bases of the junction unmatched. CDR3 protein: CASSEGHGLAGEETQYF. The DNA for the CDR3 is TGTGCCAGCAGTGAAGGTCATGGACTAGCGGGAGAAGAGACCCAGTACTTC.

In its sample, this clone was seen a few times. The chain combines TRBV5-1 with TRBJ2-2, with TRBD2 matching 9 bases. The CDR3 is made up of 15 amino acids. Trimming at V came to 4 bases and at J to 4 bases, leaving 5 bases not matched to a gene. Germline CDR1 SGHRS, CDR2 YFSETQ. CDR3 sequence reads: CASSPGLASTGELFF. CDR3 DNA: TGCGCCAGCAGCCCTGGACTAGCGAGCACCGGGGAGCTGTTTTTT.

CDR3 bases: TGTGCCATCAGTCGGGACAGGGGGCTTGGTACAGATACGCAGTATTTT. Translation: CAISRDRGLGTDTQYF. This chain connects TRBV10-3 to TRBJ2-3; 12 bases fit TRBD1. Germline CDR1 is ENHRY and CDR2 is SYGVKD. V was pared by 5 bases and J by 3 bases, with 6 bases of the junction left unmatched. This CDR3 has 16 amino acids.